The 22 T cell receptor beta chains presented below share a single source sample, sequenced in a study of cytomegalovirus exposure and HLA in healthy donors. A multiplex PCR was run with 60 Vbeta primers and 13 Jbeta primers. Measured with immunoSEQ multiplex PCR; TCRdb has only the in-frame clones, and not every one. The sample's table shows about 150,000 clones. Sequenced: PBMCs. The receptors come from a young man in good health and CMV-seronegative.

The chain recombines TRBV2 with TRBJ2-7, with 8 bases fitting TRBD1. J lost 9 bases, V lost 6 bases, and 13 bases had no gene match. This CDR3 region has 14 residues. Germline CDR1 SNHLY, CDR2 FYNNEI. DNA for the CDR3: TGTGCCAGCAGAGAGGACAGGGCGTACGAGGGGCAGTACTTC. The encoded protein is CASREDRAYEGQYF.

The chain is built from TRBV29-1 and TRBJ2-2; D gene ambiguous. Trimming pared 7 bases from V and 1 base from J, leaving 7 bases between. The CDR3 loop spans 12 amino acids. The germline CDR1 and CDR2 sequences are SQVTM and ANQGSEA. This CDR3 is CSGLVNTGELFF. CDR3 in DNA: TGCAGCGGCTTAGTGAACACCGGGGAGCTGTTTTTT.

The chain has TRBV18 and TRBJ2-1; 12 bases fit TRBD2. Unmatched junction bases numbered 7, after V lost 3 bases and J lost 7 bases. The CDR3 is made up of 16 amino acids. Germline values: CDR1 KGHSH, CDR2 LQKENI. For the CDR3, the DNA is TGTGCCAGCTCACCGAGACTAGCGGGAGAGACTAATGAGCAGTTCTTC. This sequence encodes CASSPRLAGETNEQFF. The full variable domain, completed using reference TRBV18 and TRBJ2-1, is NAGVMQNPRHLVRRRGQEARLRCSPMKGHSHVYWYRQLPEEGLKFMVYLQKENIIDESGMPKERFSAEFPKEGPSILRIQQVVRGDSAAYFCASSPRLAGETNEQFFGPGTRLTVL.

This chain links TRBV5-4 with TRBJ2-5; 9 positions match TRBD2. V gave up 6 bases and J gave up 7 bases; unmatched junction bases: 7. Germline assignment: CDR1 SGHNT and CDR2 YYREEE (reference sequence). The CDR3 sequence is 13 residues long. This CDR3 is CASTIAGEGTQYF. CDR3 in DNA: TGTGCCAGCACAATAGCGGGAGAGGGGACCCAGTACTTC.

The chain joins TRBV15 to TRBJ2-3; 9 positions match TRBD1. Germline lookup yields CDR1 LNHNV and CDR2 YYDKDF (reference sequence). The J segment lost 1 base and the V segment lost 5 bases, leaving 4 bases of the junction unmatched. This CDR3 region has 15 residues. The CDR3 loop reads CATSGRTGGTDTQYF. In DNA form, the CDR3 reads TGTGCCACCAGCGGAAGGACAGGGGGCACAGATACGCAGTATTTT.

J is TRBJ2-2 and V is TRBV7-3; 9 nucleotides agree with TRBD1. V gave up 4 bases and J gave up 1 base; unmatched junction bases: 4. Per germline, CDR1 SGHTA and CDR2 FQGTGA. The CDR3 consists of 16 residues. DNA for the CDR3: TGTGCCAGCAGCTCACAGGGGGCAGGGAACACCGGGGAGCTGTTTTTT. It specifies CASSSQGAGNTGELFF.

The CDR3 sequence is CASSGEGTAEKLFF. Written as DNA, the CDR3 is TGCGCCAGCAGCGGGGAAGGGACAGCTGAAAAACTGTTTTTT. The V call is TRBV5-1, the J call TRBJ1-4; 7 bases match TRBD1. The junction had 7 bases not matched to a gene; V was cut back by 4 bases and J by 7 bases. Germline CDR1 and CDR2: SGHRS and YFSETQ. CDR3 length: 14 residues.

The genes are TRBV10-3 and TRBJ2-7; 7 bases fit TRBD2. The CDR3 covers 15 residues. Per the germline V gene, CDR1 is ENHRY and CDR2 is SYGVKD. Trimming removed 5 bases from V and 2 bases from J; junction bases left unmatched: 9. The CDR3, as DNA: TGTGCCATCAGTCGGGGGGTGGGGCAAACCTACGAGCAGTACTTC. Translation: CAISRGVGQTYEQYF.

The chain couples TRBV7-9 to TRBJ2-3; TRBD1 aligns across 8 bases. The trim removed 7 bases at V and 2 bases at J, leaving 8 bases unmatched. Germline-derived CDR1 and CDR2 are SEHNR and FQNEAQ (reference sequence). This CDR3 is 15 amino acids long. Written as DNA, the CDR3 is TGTGCCAGCACCCTAAGACAGGGGCCCACAGATACGCAGTATTTT. It encodes CASTLRQGPTDTQYF. The full variable domain, its missing parts supplied by reference TRBV7-9 and TRBJ2-3, is DTGVSQNPRHKITKRGQNVTFRCDPISEHNRLYWYRQTLGQGPEFLTYFQNEAQLEKSRLLSDRFSAERPKGSFSTLEIQRTEQGDSAMYLCASTLRQGPTDTQYFGPGTRLTVL.

The chain is built from TRBV5-4 and TRBJ2-3; TRBD1 matches 7 bases. Germline lookup yields CDR1 SGHNT and CDR2 YYREEE (reference sequence). The CDR3 length is 15 residues. V shed 2 bases, J shed 4 bases, and the junction held 7 bases outside the gene matches. The CDR3 region has the DNA TGTGCCAGCAGCTTCCGGGACAGTTGGGCAGATACGCAGTATTTT. It encodes CASSFRDSWADTQYF.

The V call is TRBV11-2, the J call TRBJ2-3; D call uncertain. V dropped 1 base and J dropped 4 bases, with 12 bases sitting between them. Per the germline V gene, CDR1 is SGHAT and CDR2 is FQNNGV. There are 15 residues in the CDR3. In DNA form, the CDR3 reads TGTGCCAGCAGCTTAGGAGGTCTTTCCCCAGATACGCAGTATTTT. Amino acids: CASSLGGLSPDTQYF.

The chain carries TRBV27 and TRBJ1-2, with TRBD1 matching over 7 bases. With V trimmed by 6 bases and J by 3 bases, 4 bases remained unmatched. Germline V CDR1 and CDR2: MNHEY, SMNVEV (reference sequence). The CDR3 loop spans 13 amino acids. CDR3 residues: CASRTGMDYGYTF. CDR3 nucleotides: TGTGCCAGCAGGACAGGGATGGACTATGGCTACACCTTC.

CDR3 sequence: CASSFQGEVGYTF. CDR3 bases: TGCGCCAGCAGCTTTCAGGGGGAAGTGGGCTACACCTTC. The V call is TRBV5-1, the J call TRBJ1-2, with 7 bases lining up with TRBD1. The CDR3 consists of 13 residues. With V trimmed by 2 bases and J by 8 bases, 6 bases remained unmatched. Germline V CDR1 and CDR2: SGHRS, YFSETQ.

The chain has TRBV29-1 and TRBJ1-4; D is unresolved. In germline, CDR1 is SQVTM, CDR2 ANQGSEA. The CDR3 consists of 12 residues. DNA of the CDR3: TGCGTAGGGAGAACAACTAATGAAAAACTGTTTTTT. Its translation is CVGRTTNEKLFF.

The CDR3 region has the DNA TGCGCCAGCAGTGAGTGGCTCGATGGCTACACCTTC. Protein sequence: CASSEWLDGYTF. The chain has TRBV10-2 and TRBJ1-2, with D unresolved. Germline loops: CDR1 WSHSY, CDR2 SAAADI. Trimming shortened V by 1 base and J by 6 bases, and 6 bases separated the two germline ends. The CDR3 contains 12 residues.

This chain joins TRBV11-2 and TRBJ2-6; D is uncertain. The germline gives CDR1 SGHAT, CDR2 FQNNGV. V was shortened by 1 base and J by 2 bases, with 9 bases between the two germline ends. CDR3 size: 16 residues. Here the CDR3 DNA reads TGTGCCAGCAGCTTAGGGGCAGTACCTGGGGCCAACGTCCTGACTTTC. It yields the protein CASSLGAVPGANVLTF. The variable domain in full, with the rest retrieved from reference TRBV11-2 and TRBJ2-6, is EAGVAQSPRYKIIEKRQSVAFWCNPISGHATLYWYQQILGQGPKLLIQFQNNGVVDDSQLPKDRFSAERLKGVDSTLKIQPAKLEDSAVYLCASSLGAVPGANVLTFGAGSRLTVL.

The chain recombines TRBV5-4 with TRBJ2-5; no reliable D call. V dropped 2 bases and J dropped 2 bases, with 10 bases sitting between them. Germline CDR1 and CDR2: SGHNT and YYREEE (reference sequence). This CDR3 contains 14 residues. CDR3 DNA sequence: TGTGCCAGCAGCTTCTTTGCGAGTCAAGAGACCCAGTACTTC. This gives the protein CASSFFASQETQYF.

V gene TRBV28 combines with J gene TRBJ2-7; 12 nucleotides match TRBD1. This CDR3 spans 15 amino acids. The germline gives CDR1 MDHEN, CDR2 SYDVKM. V was pared by 6 bases and J by 5 bases, with 8 bases of the junction left unmatched. The CDR3 sequence is CASSDPGQGAHEQYF. In nucleotides, the CDR3 is TGTGCCAGCAGCGACCCGGGACAGGGGGCCCACGAGCAGTACTTC.

J is TRBJ2-3 and V is TRBV10-3; D might be TRBD1 (5 bases). The V gene lost 3 bases and the J gene lost 0 bases, with 10 bases spanning the gap. CDR3 length: 15 amino acids. Germline lookup yields CDR1 ENHRY and CDR2 SYGVKD. The CDR3 is CAISEGDASTDTQYF. The CDR3 DNA reads TGTGCCATCAGTGAAGGGGATGCTAGCACAGATACGCAGTATTTT.

J is TRBJ2-7 and V is TRBV11-3; a possible D gene is TRBD1 (6 bases). Trimming pared 6 bases from V and 2 bases from J, leaving 11 bases between. Germline V gene lookup returns CDR1 SGHNT and CDR2 YENEEA. The CDR3 spans 13 residues. The CDR3 is CASRLDSTYEQYF. In DNA form, the CDR3 reads TGTGCCAGCAGGTTGGACAGCACCTACGAGCAGTACTTC.

The J gene is TRBJ2-2, the V gene TRBV5-1; TRBD1 matches at 9 bases. V lost 4 bases, J lost 1 base, and 5 bases stayed unmatched. Germline CDR1 and CDR2: SGHRS and YFSETQ. The CDR3 covers 16 residues. The CDR3 spells CASSDPGQGNTGELFF. CDR3 DNA: TGCGCCAGCAGCGACCCGGGACAGGGGAACACCGGGGAGCTGTTTTTT. Drawing the rest from reference TRBV5-1 and TRBJ2-2, the complete variable domain is KAGVTQTPRYLIKTRGQQVTLSCSPISGHRSVSWYQQTPGQGLQFLFEYFSETQRNKGNFPGRFSGRQFSNSRSEMNVSTLELGDSALYLCASSDPGQGNTGELFFGEGSRLTVL.

V and J are TRBV18 and TRBJ1-2; no definite D call. This CDR3 has 13 residues. Trimming took 6 bases from V and 4 from J, leaving 12 bases between them. Germline V gives CDR1 KGHSH, CDR2 LQKENI. The CDR3 here is CASSVESGYGYTF. Written as DNA, the CDR3 is TGTGCCAGCTCGGTTGAATCGGGCTATGGCTACACCTTC. Variable domain in full (rest from reference TRBV18 and TRBJ1-2): NAGVMQNPRHLVRRRGQEARLRCSPMKGHSHVYWYRQLPEEGLKFMVYLQKENIIDESGMPKERFSAEFPKEGPSILRIQQVVRGDSAAYFCASSVESGYGYTFGSGTRLTVV.